This T cell receptor beta chain originates from a study of neurological immune-mediated disorders. Note on this clonotype: Its antigen is not identified. At one end the junction does not follow the germline gene, possibly because of a read error.

Whole-study findings and limits: No sharing of CDR3 amino acid sequences was observed among expanded clones across subjects, suggesting private repertoires in all groups. Whereas HTLV-1-associated myelopathy showed the most TCR clonal expansion, multiple sclerosis showed the least, with levels below those of healthy controls.

cDNA was made by 5'RACE with 10-nucleotide random UMIs. Every sequencing run generated over 180 million TCR-beta sequences from 15-18 subjects. TCRdb passed the 5' RACE reads through MiXCR, listing each CDR3 protein once. The sample gives 18,000 or so distinct CDR3 sequences, about 10% of which show up once; under 30% is in the top ten. This CDR3 is built from 11 residues. Germline V gene data show CDR1 as MNHEY and CDR2 as SVGEGT. The chain couples TRBV6-2 or TRBV6-3 to TRBJ2-1; unclear D gene. The TCR sequence derives from a woman aged 45-65 years in good health. Sequences were obtained from CD8+ T cells from blood. CDR3: CASSYGIEKLF. For the CDR3, the DNA is TGTGCCAGCAGTTACGGGATCGAGAAGCTCTTC.